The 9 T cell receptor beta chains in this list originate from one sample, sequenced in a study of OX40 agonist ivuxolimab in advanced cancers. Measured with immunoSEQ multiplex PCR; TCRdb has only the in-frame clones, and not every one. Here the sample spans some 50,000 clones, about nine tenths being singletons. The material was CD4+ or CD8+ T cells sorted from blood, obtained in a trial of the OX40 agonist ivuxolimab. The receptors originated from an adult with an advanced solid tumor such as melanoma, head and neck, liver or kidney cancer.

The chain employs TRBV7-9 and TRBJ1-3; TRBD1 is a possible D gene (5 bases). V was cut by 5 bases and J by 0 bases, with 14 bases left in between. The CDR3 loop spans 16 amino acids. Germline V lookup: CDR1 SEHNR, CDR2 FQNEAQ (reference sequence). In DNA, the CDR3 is TGTGCCAGCAGCCTTGCGGGACTGAACTCTGGAAACACCATATATTTT. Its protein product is CASSLAGLNSGNTIYF.

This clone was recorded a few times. The CDR3 protein is CASMDTEKGYTF. The CDR3 DNA follows: TGTGCCAGCATGGACACCGAGAAGGGCTACACCTTC. The chain uses TRBV6-1 and TRBJ1-2; TRBD1 might be the D (5 bases). V was cut by 7 bases and J by 8 bases, with 14 bases left in between. This CDR3 spans 12 amino acids. Germline assignment: CDR1 MNHNS and CDR2 SASEGT.

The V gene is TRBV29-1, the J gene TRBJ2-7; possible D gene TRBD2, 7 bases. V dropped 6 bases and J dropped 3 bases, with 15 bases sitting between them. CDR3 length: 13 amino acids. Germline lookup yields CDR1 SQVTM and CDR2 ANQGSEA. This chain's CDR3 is CSVQGGVFYEQYF. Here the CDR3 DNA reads TGCAGCGTCCAAGGGGGGGTATTCTACGAGCAGTACTTC.

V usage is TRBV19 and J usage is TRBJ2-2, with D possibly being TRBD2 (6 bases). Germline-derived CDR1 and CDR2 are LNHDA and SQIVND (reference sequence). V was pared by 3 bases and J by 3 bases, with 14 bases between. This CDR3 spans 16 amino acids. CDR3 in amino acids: CASSMDGGYDTGELFF. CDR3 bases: TGTGCCAGTAGTATGGATGGAGGGTACGACACCGGGGAGCTGTTTTTT.

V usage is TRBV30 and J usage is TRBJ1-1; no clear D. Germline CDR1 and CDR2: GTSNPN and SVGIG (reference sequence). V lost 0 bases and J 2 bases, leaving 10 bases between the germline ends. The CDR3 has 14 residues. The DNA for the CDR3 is TGTGCCTGGAGTGTAATGGCCGTAAACACTGAAGCTTTCTTT. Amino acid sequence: CAWSVMAVNTEAFF. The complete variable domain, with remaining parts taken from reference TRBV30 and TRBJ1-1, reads SQTIHQWPATLVQPVGSPLSLECTVEGTSNPNLYWYRQAAGRGLQLLFYSVGIGQISSEVPQNLSASRPQDRQFILSSKKLLLSDSGFYLCAWSVMAVNTEAFFGQGTRLTVV.

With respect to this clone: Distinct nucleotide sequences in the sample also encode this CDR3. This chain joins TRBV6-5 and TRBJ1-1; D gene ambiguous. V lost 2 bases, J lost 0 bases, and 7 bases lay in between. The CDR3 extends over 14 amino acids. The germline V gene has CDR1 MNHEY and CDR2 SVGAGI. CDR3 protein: CASSYTGMNTEAFF. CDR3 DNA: TGTGCCAGCAGTTACACGGGGATGAACACTGAAGCTTTCTTT.

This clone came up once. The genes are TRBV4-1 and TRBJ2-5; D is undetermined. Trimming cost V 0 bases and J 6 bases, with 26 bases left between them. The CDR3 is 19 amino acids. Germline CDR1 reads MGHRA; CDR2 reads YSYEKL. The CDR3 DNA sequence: TGCGCCAGCAGCCAAGATCAGGTTGTTCAGGTACCCTTCGGTAAGACCCAGTACTTC. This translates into CASSQDQVVQVPFGKTQYF.

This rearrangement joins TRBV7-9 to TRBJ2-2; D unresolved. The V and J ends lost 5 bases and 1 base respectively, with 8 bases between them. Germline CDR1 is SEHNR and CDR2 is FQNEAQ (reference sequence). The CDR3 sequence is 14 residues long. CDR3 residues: CASSPTKNTGELFF. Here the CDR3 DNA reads TGTGCCAGCAGCCCGACAAAGAACACCGGGGAGCTGTTTTTT.

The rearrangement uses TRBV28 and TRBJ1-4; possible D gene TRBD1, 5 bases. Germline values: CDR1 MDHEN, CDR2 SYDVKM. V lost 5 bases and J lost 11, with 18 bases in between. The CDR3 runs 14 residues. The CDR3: CASSPSEGRLKLFF. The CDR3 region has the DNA TGTGCCAGCAGTCCGTCGGAGGGGAGGCTTAAACTGTTTTTT.